A single sample gave rise to the 10 T cell receptor beta chains below, sequenced in a study of cytomegalovirus exposure and HLA in healthy donors (dated by TCRdb to 2017 to 2019). The protocol used for the library was the immunoSEQ multiplex PCR assay. A mixture of 60 forward primers for TCR Vbeta segments and 13 reverse primers for TCR Jbeta segments was used in the multiplex PCR. Sourced from immuneACCESS, this table was stored by TCRdb with only in-frame sequences that have V and J called. A share of the clones is absent; for the studies checked, an unresolved V gene accounts for under half, and the remainder has no known explanation. The table for this sample records some 76,000 clones. The ten largest clones add up to 4% to 6% of the sample. Sequencing input: PBMCs. Receptors originate from a man aged 40-49 years in good health and CMV-seronegative.

The rearrangement links TRBV5-1 to TRBJ1-1; D gene uncertain. The CDR3 has 13 amino acids. V was clipped by 0 bases and J by 1 base, with 4 bases between them. CDR1 and CDR2 from the germline V gene are SGHRS and YFSETQ. CDR3: CASSLEQNTEAFF. In nucleotides, the CDR3 is TGCGCCAGCAGCTTGGAACAGAACACTGAAGCTTTCTTT.

DNA for the CDR3: TGTGCCAGCAGTTTTACGGGATCAAACACTGAAGCTTTCTTT. Encoded protein: CASSFTGSNTEAFF. V usage is TRBV27 and J usage is TRBJ1-1; D unresolved. Per germline, CDR1 MNHEY and CDR2 SMNVEV (reference sequence). The CDR3 has 14 residues. With 3 bases removed from V and 2 bases from J, the gap between germline ends came to 10 bases.

V and J are TRBV5-4 and TRBJ1-1; the D gene is possibly TRBD1 (6 bases). Germline-derived CDR1 and CDR2 are SGHNT and YYREEE (reference sequence). This CDR3 has 14 amino acids. Deletions cut 1 base from V and 1 base from J, with 8 bases between. The CDR3 is CASSLMGQNTEAFF. The CDR3 DNA sequence: TGTGCCAGCAGCTTGATGGGACAGAACACTGAAGCTTTCTTT.

This clone is medium-sized (0.01 to 0.1%) by frequency. The chain is built from TRBV19 and TRBJ1-5, with D possibly TRBD1 on 6 matching bases. CDR1 and CDR2 from the germline V gene are LNHDA and SQIVND (reference sequence). V shed 7 bases and J shed 5 bases, with 12 bases lying between them. The CDR3 is made up of 13 amino acids. Here the CDR3 reads CASNQGLDQPQHF. The CDR3 region has the DNA TGTGCCAGTAATCAGGGGTTGGATCAGCCCCAGCATTTT.

The chain employs TRBV5-1 and TRBJ2-1; 14 bases agree with TRBD2. V lost 4 bases, J lost 9 bases, and 6 bases stayed unmatched. CDR3 length equals 15 residues. The germline CDR1 and CDR2 sequences are SGHRS and YFSETQ. CDR3 amino acids: CASSQTSGGASEQFF. The CDR3 DNA reads as TGCGCCAGCAGCCAGACTAGCGGGGGGGCGAGTGAGCAGTTCTTC.

This chain connects TRBV2 to TRBJ2-2, with TRBD2 as a possible D gene (7 bases). Germline lookup yields CDR1 SNHLY and CDR2 FYNNEI. The CDR3 is made up of 17 amino acids. The V and J ends lost 7 bases and 3 bases respectively, with 21 bases between them. The CDR3 DNA follows: TGTGCCAGCATCGGGGCGGTGGGAGGGGGTTACACCGGGGAGCTGTTTTTT. The encoded protein is CASIGAVGGGYTGELFF.

The V and J genes are TRBV7-2 and TRBJ2-1, with 7 bases lining up with TRBD2. This CDR3 is built from 13 residues. With 1 base clipped from V and 9 bases from J, the junction kept 3 bases outside the gene matches. From germline, CDR1 is SGHTA and CDR2 FQGNSA. The CDR3 bases are TGTGCCAGCAGCTTAGAAGGGAGGGGTGAGCAGTTCTTC. Amino acid sequence: CASSLEGRGEQFF.

The rearrangement uses TRBV4-3 and TRBJ1-2, with D perhaps TRBD1 (5 bases). The CDR3 covers 13 residues. From germline, CDR1 is LGHNA and CDR2 YSLEER. V was clipped by 0 bases and J by 8 bases, with 10 bases between them. Written as DNA, the CDR3 is TGCGCCAGCAGCCAAGACAGGGTGTCGGGCTACACCTTC. Translated: CASSQDRVSGYTF.

J is TRBJ2-7 and V is TRBV29-1; TRBD1 matches 10 bases. The V gene's germline CDR1 is SQVTM and CDR2 ANQGSEA. CDR3 size: 13 residues. Trimming cost V 6 bases and J 4 bases; bases outside gene matches: 6. CDR3 in DNA: TGCAGCGTCGTTCGGGACAGGGGATACGAGCAGTACTTC. Amino acid sequence: CSVVRDRGYEQYF.

The chain uses TRBV30 and TRBJ2-7, with 8 positions matching TRBD2. J lost 3 bases, V lost 5 bases, and 12 bases had no gene match. The CDR3 spans 15 residues. Germline CDR1 and CDR2: GTSNPN and SVGIG (reference sequence). In DNA, the CDR3 is TGTGCCTGGGGCAGAAGACTAGCGCTGAGCTACGAGCAGTACTTC. Translated: CAWGRRLALSYEQYF.